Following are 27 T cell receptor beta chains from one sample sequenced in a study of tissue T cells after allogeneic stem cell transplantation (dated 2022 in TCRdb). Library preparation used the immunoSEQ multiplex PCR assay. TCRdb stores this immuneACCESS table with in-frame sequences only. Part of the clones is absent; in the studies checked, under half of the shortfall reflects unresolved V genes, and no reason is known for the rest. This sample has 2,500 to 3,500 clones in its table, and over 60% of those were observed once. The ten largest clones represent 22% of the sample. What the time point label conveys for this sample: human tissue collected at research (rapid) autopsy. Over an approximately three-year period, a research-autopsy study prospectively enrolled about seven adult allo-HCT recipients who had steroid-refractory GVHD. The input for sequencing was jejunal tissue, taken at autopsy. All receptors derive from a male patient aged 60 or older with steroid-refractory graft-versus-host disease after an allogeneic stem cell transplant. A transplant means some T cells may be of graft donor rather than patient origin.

The CDR3 nucleotides are TGTGCCAGCAGCGCGCCGGGACAGGCTATTTACGAGCAGTACTTC. Protein: CASSAPGQAIYEQYF. The rearrangement links TRBV7-9 to TRBJ2-7, with 8 bases aligning to TRBD1. Germline lookup yields CDR1 SEHNR and CDR2 FQNEAQ (reference sequence). The CDR3 length is 15 residues. J lost 4 bases, V lost 5 bases, and 10 bases had no gene match.

The CDR3 protein is CASTPGGREQFF. The CDR3 DNA follows: TGTGCCAGCACCCCGGGGGGCCGTGAGCAGTTCTTC. This chain uses TRBV6-6 with TRBJ2-1, with a weak D call TRBD2 (7 bases). Per the germline V gene, CDR1 is MNHNY and CDR2 is SVGAGI (reference sequence). Trimming took 7 bases from V and 9 from J, leaving 13 bases between them. The CDR3 totals 12 residues.

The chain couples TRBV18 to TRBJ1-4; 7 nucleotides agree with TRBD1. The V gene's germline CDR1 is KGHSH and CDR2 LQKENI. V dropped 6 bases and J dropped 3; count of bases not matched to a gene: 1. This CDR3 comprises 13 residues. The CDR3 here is CASSGTANEKLFF. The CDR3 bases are TGTGCCAGCTCCGGGACAGCTAATGAAAAACTGTTTTTT.

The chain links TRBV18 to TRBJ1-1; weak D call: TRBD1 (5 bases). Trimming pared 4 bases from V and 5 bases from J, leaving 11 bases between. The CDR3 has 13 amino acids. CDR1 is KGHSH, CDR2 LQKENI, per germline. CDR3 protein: CASSQGRRTEAFF. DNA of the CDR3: TGTGCCAGCTCACAGGGGAGGCGAACTGAAGCTTTCTTT.

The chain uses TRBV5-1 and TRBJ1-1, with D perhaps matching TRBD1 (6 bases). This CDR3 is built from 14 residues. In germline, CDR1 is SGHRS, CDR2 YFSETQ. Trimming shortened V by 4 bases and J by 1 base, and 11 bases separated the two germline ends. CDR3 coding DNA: TGCGCCAGCAGCCTTGGACAGCAGAACACTGAAGCTTTCTTT. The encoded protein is CASSLGQQNTEAFF.

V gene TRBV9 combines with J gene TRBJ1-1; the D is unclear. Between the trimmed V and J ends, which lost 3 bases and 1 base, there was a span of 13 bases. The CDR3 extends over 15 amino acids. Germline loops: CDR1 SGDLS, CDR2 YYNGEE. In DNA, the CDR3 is TGTGCCAGCAGCGCACGAGGGAACCGGAACACTGAAGCTTTCTTT. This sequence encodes CASSARGNRNTEAFF.

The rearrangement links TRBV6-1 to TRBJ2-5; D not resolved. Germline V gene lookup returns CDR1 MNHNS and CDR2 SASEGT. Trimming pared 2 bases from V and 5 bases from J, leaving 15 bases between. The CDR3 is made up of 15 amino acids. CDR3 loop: CASSENWIPRETQYF. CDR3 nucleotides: TGTGCCAGCAGTGAAAATTGGATCCCCCGGGAGACCCAGTACTTC.

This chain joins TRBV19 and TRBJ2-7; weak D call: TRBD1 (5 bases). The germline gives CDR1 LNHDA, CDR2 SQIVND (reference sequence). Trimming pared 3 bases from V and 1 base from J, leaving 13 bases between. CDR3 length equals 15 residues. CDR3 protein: CASSIAGFWSYEQYF. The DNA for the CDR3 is TGTGCCAGTAGTATTGCAGGGTTCTGGTCCTACGAGCAGTACTTC.

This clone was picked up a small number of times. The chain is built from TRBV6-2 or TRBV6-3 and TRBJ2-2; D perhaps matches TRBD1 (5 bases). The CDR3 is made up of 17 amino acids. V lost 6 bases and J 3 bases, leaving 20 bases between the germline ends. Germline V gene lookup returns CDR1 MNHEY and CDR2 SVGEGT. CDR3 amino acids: CASSWKKGEADTGELFF. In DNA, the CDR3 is TGTGCCAGCAGCTGGAAAAAAGGGGAAGCTGACACCGGGGAGCTGTTTTTT.

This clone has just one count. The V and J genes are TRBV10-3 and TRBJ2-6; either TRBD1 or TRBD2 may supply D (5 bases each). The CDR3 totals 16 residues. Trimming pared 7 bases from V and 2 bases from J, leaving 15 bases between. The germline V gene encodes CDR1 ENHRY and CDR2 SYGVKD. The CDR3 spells CAITRSQGAGANVLTF. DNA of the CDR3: TGTGCCATCACCCGAAGTCAGGGAGCTGGGGCCAACGTCCTGACTTTC.

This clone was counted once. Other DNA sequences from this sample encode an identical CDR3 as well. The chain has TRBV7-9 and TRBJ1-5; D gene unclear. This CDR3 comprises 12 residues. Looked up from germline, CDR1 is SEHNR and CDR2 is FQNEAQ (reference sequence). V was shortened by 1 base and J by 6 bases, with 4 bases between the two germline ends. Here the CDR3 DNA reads TGTGCCAGCAGCTTAGGAACTCAGCCCCAGCATTTT. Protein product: CASSLGTQPQHF.

The CDR3 spells CASSEDGGPTYEQYF. The DNA of the CDR3 is TGTGCCAGCAGTGAAGATGGGGGCCCGACCTACGAGCAGTACTTC. The chain recombines TRBV6-1 with TRBJ2-7; D might be TRBD1 (6 bases). The CDR3 length is 15 residues. Between the trimmed V and J ends, which lost 1 base and 2 bases, there was a span of 12 bases. Per germline, CDR1 MNHNS and CDR2 SASEGT.

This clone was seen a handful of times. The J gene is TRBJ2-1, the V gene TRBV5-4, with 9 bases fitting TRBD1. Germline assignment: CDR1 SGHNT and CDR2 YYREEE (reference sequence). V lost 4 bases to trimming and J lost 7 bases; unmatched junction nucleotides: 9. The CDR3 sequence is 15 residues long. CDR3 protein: CASSPRDRAVNEQFF. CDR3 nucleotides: TGTGCCAGCAGCCCCAGGGACAGGGCCGTGAATGAGCAGTTCTTC.

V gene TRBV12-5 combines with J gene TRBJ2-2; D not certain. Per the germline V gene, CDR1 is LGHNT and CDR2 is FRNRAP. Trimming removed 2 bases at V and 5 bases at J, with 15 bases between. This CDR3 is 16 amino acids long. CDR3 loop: CASGLFVGSSTGELFF. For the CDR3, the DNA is TGTGCTAGTGGTTTGTTTGTTGGCAGCAGTACCGGGGAGCTGTTTTTT.

The CDR3 bases are TGTGCCAGCAGACCTCCCGGCTACAGGGTACCCTACGAGCAGTACTTC. This sequence encodes CASRPPGYRVPYEQYF. The V call is TRBV27, the J call TRBJ2-7, with D possibly matching TRBD1 (6 bases). This CDR3 contains 16 residues. V gave up 6 bases and J gave up 2 bases, with 20 bases separating them. Germline V gene data show CDR1 as MNHEY and CDR2 as SMNVEV (reference sequence).

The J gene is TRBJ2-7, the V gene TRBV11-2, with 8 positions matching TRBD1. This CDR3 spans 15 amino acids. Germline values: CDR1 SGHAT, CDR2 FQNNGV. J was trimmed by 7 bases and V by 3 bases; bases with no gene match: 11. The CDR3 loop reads CASSFGSGQVAEQYF. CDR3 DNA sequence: TGTGCCAGCAGCTTCGGCTCGGGACAGGTGGCAGAGCAGTACTTC.

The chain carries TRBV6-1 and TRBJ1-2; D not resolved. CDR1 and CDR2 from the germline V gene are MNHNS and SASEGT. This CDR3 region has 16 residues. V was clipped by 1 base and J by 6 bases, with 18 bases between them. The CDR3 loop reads CASSEGPFDTGDGYTF. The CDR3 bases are TGTGCCAGCAGTGAAGGGCCCTTCGACACCGGGGATGGCTACACCTTC.

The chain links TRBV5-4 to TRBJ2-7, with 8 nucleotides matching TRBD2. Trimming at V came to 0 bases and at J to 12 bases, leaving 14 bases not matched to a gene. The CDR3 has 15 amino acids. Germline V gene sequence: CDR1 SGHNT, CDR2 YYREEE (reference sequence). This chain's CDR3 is CASSLGRLAGGPAYF. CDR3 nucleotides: TGTGCCAGCAGCTTGGGGCGGCTCGCGGGGGGCCCTGCGTACTTC.

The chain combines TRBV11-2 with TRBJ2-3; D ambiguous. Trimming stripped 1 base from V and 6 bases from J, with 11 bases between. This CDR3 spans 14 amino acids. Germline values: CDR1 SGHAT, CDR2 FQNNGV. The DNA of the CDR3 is TGTGCCAGCAGCTTAGCACCCGCGCAGGATACGCAGTATTTT. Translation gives CASSLAPAQDTQYF.

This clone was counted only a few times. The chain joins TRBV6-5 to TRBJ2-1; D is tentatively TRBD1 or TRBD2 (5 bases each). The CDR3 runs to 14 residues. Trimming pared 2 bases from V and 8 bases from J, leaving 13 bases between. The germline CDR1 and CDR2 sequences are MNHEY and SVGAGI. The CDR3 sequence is CASSYGRGDDEQFF. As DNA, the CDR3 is TGTGCCAGCAGTTACGGACGGGGCGACGATGAGCAGTTCTTC.

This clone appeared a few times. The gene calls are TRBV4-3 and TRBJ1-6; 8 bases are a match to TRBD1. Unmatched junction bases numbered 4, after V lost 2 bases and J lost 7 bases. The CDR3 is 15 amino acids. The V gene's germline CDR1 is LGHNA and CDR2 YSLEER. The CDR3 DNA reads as TGCGCCAGCAGCCAACAAGACAGGGGAAATTCACCCCTCCACTTT. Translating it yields CASSQQDRGNSPLHF.

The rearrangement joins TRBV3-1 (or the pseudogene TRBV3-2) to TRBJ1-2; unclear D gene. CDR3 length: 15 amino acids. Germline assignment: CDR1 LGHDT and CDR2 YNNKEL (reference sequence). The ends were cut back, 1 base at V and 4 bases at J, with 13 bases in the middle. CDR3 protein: CASSQGVAGSYGYTF. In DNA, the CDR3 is TGTGCCAGCAGCCAAGGGGTTGCCGGGTCCTATGGCTACACCTTC.

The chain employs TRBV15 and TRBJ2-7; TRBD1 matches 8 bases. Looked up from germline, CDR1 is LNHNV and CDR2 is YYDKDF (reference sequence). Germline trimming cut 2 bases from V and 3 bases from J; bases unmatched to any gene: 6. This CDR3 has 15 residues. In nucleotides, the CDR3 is TGTGCCACCAGCAGACCGGGACAGGACCTCTACGAGCAGTACTTC. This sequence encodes CATSRPGQDLYEQYF.

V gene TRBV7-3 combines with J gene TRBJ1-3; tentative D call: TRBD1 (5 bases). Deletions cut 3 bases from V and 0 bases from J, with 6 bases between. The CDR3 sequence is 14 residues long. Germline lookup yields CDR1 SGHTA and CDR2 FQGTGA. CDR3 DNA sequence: TGTGCCAGCAGCTTGGGGGGCTCTGGAAACACCATATATTTT. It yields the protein CASSLGGSGNTIYF.

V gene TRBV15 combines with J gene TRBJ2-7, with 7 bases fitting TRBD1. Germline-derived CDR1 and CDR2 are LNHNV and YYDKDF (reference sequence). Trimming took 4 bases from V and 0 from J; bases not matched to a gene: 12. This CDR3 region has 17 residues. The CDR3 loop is CATSIASGTVNSYEQYF. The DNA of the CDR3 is TGTGCCACCAGCATTGCCTCCGGGACAGTAAACTCCTACGAGCAGTACTTC. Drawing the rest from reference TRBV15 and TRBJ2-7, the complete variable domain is DAMVIQNPRYQVTQFGKPVTLSCSQTLNHNVMYWYQQKSSQAPKLLFHYYDKDFNNEADTPDNFQSRRPNTSFCFLDIRSPGLGDTAMYLCATSIASGTVNSYEQYFGPGTRLTVT.

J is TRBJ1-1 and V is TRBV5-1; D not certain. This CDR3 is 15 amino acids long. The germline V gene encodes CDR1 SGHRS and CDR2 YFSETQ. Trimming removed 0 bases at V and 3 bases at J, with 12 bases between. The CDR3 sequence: CASSLDVGWDTEAFF. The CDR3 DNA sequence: TGCGCCAGCAGCTTGGATGTAGGGTGGGACACTGAAGCTTTCTTT.

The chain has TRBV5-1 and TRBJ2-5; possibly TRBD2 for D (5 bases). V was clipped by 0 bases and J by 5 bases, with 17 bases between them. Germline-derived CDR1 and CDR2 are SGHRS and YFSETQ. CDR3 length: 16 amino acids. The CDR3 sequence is CASSLAITGMGETQYF. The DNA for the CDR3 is TGCGCCAGCAGCTTGGCTATAACCGGGATGGGGGAGACCCAGTACTTC.